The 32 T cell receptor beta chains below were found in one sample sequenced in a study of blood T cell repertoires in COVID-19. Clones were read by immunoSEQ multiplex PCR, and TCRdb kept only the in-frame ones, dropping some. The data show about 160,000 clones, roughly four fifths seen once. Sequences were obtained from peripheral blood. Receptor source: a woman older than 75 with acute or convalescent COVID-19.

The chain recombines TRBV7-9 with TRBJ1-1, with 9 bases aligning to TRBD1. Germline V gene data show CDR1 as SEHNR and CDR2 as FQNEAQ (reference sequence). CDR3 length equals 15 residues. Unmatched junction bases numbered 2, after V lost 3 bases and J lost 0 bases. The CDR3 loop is CASSFGTGMNTEAFF. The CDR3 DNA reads TGTGCCAGCAGCTTCGGGACAGGGATGAACACTGAAGCTTTCTTT.

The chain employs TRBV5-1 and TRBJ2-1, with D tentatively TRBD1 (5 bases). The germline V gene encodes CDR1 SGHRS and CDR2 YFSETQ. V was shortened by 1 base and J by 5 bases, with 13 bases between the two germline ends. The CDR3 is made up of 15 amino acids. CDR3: CASSLMSGWDNEQFF. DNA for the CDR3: TGCGCCAGCAGCTTGATGTCAGGGTGGGACAATGAGCAGTTCTTC.

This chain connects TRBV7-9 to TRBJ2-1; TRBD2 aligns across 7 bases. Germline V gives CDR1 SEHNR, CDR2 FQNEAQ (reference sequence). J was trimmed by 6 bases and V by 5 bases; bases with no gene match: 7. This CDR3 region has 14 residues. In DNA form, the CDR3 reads TGTGCCAGCAGCAAGCCGGGACTACCCAATGAGCAGTTCTTC. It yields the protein CASSKPGLPNEQFF.

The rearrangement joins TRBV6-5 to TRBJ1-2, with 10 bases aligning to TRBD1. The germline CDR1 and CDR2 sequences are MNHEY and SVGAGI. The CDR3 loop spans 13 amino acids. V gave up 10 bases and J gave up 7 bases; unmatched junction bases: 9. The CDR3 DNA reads TGTGCCACCCAGACAGGGGGCGTAAGTGGCTACACCTTC. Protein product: CATQTGGVSGYTF.

The CDR3 spells CASISTGTGVSAGNTIYF. The CDR3 region has the DNA TGTGCCAGTATCTCTACCGGGACAGGCGTCTCTGCCGGAAACACCATATATTTT. The rearrangement uses TRBV19 and TRBJ1-3; TRBD1 matches at 8 bases. Germline trimming cut 7 bases from V and 4 bases from J; bases unmatched to any gene: 18. From germline, CDR1 is LNHDA and CDR2 SQIVND (reference sequence). This CDR3 comprises 18 residues. The whole variable domain, remainder taken from reference TRBV19 and TRBJ1-3, is DGGITQSPKYLFRKEGQNVTLSCEQNLNHDAMYWYRQDPGQGLRLIYYSQIVNDFQKGDIAEGYSVSREKKESFPLTVTSAQKNPTAFYLCASISTGTGVSAGNTIYFGEGSWLTVV.

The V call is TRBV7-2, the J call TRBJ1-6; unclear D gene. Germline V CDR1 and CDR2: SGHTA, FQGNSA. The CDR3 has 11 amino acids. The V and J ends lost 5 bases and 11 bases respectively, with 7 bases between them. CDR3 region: CASSLSAPLHF. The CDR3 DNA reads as TGTGCCAGCAGCCTGTCGGCACCCCTCCACTTT.

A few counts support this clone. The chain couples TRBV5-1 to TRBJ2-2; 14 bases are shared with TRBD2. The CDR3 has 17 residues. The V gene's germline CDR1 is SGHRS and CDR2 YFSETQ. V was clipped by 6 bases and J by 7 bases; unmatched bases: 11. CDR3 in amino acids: CASMTSGRDVARGELFF. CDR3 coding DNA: TGCGCCAGCATGACTAGCGGGAGGGATGTCGCACGCGGGGAGCTGTTTTTT.

Here the CDR3 DNA reads TGCGCCAGCAGCCTTAATGTCCTAGCGGGAGGGGGGAATGAGCAGTTCTTC. This gives the protein CASSLNVLAGGGNEQFF. The rearrangement joins TRBV5-1 to TRBJ2-1; 12 bases fit TRBD2. The V gene end was trimmed by 4 bases and the J gene end by 7 bases; junction bases not matched to a gene: 12. Germline CDR1 is SGHRS and CDR2 is YFSETQ. The CDR3 spans 17 residues.

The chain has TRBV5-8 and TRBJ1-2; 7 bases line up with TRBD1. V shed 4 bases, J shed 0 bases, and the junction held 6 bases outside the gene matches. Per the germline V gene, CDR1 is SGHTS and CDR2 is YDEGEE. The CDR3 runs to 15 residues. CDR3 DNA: TGTGCCAGCAGCCAGGGACAGCGGACTAACTATGGCTACACCTTC. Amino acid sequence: CASSQGQRTNYGYTF.

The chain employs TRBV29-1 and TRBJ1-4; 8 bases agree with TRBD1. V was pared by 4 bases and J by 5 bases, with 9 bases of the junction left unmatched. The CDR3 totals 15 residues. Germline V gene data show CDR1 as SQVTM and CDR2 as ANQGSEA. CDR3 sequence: CSVGQGDRWNEKLFF. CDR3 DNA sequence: TGCAGCGTTGGCCAAGGGGACAGGTGGAATGAAAAACTGTTTTTT.

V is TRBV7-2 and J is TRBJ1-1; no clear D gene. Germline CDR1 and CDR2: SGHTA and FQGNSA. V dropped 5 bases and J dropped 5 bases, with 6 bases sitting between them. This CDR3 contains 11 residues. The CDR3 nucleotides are TGTGCCAGCAGCCCCAGGACTGAAGCTTTCTTT. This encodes CASSPRTEAFF. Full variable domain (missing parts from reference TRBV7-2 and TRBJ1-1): GAGVSQSPSNKVTEKGKDVELRCDPISGHTALYWYRQSLGQGLEFLIYFQGNSAPDKSGLPSDRFSAERTGGSVSTLTIQRTQQEDSAVYLCASSPRTEAFFGQGTRLTVV.

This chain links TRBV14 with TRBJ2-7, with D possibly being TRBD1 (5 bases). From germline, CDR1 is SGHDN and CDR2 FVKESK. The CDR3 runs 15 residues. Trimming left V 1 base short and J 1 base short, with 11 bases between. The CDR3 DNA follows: TGTGCCAGCAGCCAAGGGCAGGGCGCATCCTACGAGCAGTACTTC. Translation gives CASSQGQGASYEQYF. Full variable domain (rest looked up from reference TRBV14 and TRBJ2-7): EAGVTQFPSHSVIEKGQTVTLRCDPISGHDNLYWYRRVMGKEIKFLLHFVKESKQDESGMPNNRFLAERTGGTYSTLKVQPAELEDSGVYFCASSQGQGASYEQYFGPGTRLTVT.

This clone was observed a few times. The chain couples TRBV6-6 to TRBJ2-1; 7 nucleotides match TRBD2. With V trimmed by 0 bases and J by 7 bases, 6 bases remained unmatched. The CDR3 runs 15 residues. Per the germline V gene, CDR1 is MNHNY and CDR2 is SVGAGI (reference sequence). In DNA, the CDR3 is TGTGCCAGCAGTTACTCGACGGCTAGCGGAAATGAGCAGTTCTTC. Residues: CASSYSTASGNEQFF.

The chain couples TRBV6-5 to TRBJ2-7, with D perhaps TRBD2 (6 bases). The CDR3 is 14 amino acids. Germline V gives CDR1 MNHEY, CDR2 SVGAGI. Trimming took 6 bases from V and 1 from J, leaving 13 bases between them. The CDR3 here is CASRAAGLSYEQYF. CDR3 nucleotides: TGTGCCAGCAGGGCGGCAGGACTATCCTACGAGCAGTACTTC.

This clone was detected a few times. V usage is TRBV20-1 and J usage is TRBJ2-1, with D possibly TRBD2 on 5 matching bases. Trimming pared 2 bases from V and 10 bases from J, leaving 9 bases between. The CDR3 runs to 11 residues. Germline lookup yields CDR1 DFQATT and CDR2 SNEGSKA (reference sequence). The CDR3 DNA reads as TGCAGTGCTAGAATCTCGGGAGAGCAGTTCTTC. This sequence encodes CSARISGEQFF.

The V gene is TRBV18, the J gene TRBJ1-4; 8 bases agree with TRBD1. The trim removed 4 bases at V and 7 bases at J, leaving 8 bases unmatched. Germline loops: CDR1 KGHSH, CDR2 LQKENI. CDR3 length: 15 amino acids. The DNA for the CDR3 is TGTGCCAGCTCACTCCAGACAGGGGAGAGTGAAAAACTGTTTTTT. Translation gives CASSLQTGESEKLFF.

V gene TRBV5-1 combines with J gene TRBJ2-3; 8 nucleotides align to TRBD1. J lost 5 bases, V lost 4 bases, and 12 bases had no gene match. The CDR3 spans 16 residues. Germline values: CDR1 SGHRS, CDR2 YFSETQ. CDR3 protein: CASSPGTGDKKDTQYF. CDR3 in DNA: TGCGCCAGCAGCCCCGGGACAGGCGACAAGAAAGATACGCAGTATTTT.

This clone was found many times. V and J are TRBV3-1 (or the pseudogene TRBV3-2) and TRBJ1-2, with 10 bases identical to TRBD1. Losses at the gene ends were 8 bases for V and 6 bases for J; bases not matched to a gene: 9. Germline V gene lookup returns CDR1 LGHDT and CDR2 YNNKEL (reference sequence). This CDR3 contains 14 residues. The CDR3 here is CASGDWGQGHGYTF. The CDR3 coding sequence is TGTGCCAGCGGTGACTGGGGACAGGGGCATGGCTACACCTTC.

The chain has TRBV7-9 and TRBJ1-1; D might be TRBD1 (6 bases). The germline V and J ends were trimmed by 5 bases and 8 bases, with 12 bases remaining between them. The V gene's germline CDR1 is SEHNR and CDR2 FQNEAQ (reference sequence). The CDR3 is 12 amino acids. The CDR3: CASSAGQTEAFF. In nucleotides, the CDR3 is TGTGCCAGCAGCGCAGGACAGACCGAAGCTTTCTTT.

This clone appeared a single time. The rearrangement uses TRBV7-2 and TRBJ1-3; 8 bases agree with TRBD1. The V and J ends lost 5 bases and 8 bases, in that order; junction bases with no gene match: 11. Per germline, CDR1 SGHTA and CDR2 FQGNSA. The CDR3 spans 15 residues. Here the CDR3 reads CASSQHRGLEDTIYF. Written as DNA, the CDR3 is TGTGCCAGCAGCCAGCACAGGGGGTTGGAGGACACCATATATTTT.

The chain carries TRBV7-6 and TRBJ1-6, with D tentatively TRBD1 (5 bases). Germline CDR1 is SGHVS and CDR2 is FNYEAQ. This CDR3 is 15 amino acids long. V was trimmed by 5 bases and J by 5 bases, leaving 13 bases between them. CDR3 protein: CASSGPGHHNSPLHF. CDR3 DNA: TGTGCCAGCAGCGGTCCAGGACACCATAATTCACCCCTCCACTTT.

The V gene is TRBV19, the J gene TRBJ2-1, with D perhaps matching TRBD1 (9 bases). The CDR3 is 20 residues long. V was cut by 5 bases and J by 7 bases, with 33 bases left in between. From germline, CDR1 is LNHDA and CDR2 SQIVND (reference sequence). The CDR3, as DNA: TGTGCCAGTAGTCGGACAGGGGTCTGGCGAACGGGGGGGCCTCTTAATGAGCAGTTCTTC. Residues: CASSRTGVWRTGGPLNEQFF.

The CDR3 protein is CAITPAQGTEAFF. The CDR3 DNA follows: TGTGCCATCACTCCGGCCCAGGGTACTGAAGCTTTCTTT. The chain recombines TRBV10-3 with TRBJ1-1, with a tentative D call TRBD1 (5 bases). Germline CDR1 ENHRY, CDR2 SYGVKD. CDR3 length: 13 residues. V shed 7 bases and J shed 5 bases, with 14 bases lying between them.

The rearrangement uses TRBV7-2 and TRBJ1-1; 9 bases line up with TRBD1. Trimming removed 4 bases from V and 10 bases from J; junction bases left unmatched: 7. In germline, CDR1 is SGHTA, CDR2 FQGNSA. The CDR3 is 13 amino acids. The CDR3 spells CASSWGQGRGAFF. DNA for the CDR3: TGTGCCAGCAGCTGGGGACAGGGAAGGGGAGCTTTCTTT. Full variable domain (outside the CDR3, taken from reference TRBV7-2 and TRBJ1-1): GAGVSQSPSNKVTEKGKDVELRCDPISGHTALYWYRQSLGQGLEFLIYFQGNSAPDKSGLPSDRFSAERTGGSVSTLTIQRTQQEDSAVYLCASSWGQGRGAFFGQGTRLTVV.

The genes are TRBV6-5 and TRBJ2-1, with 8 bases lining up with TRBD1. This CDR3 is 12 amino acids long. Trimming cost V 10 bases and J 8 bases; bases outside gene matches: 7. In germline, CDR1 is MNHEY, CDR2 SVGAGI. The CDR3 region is CATRDRWDEQFF. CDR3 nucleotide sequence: TGTGCCACCAGGGACAGGTGGGATGAGCAGTTCTTC.

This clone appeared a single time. CDR3 sequence (DNA): TGCGCCAGCAGCTTTGATACAACAGGGCCCTACGAGCAGTACTTC. This gives the protein CASSFDTTGPYEQYF. The chain uses TRBV5-1 and TRBJ2-7; the D gene is possibly TRBD1 (6 bases). In germline, CDR1 is SGHRS, CDR2 YFSETQ. The CDR3 is 15 residues long. Trimming pared 2 bases from V and 2 bases from J, leaving 14 bases between.

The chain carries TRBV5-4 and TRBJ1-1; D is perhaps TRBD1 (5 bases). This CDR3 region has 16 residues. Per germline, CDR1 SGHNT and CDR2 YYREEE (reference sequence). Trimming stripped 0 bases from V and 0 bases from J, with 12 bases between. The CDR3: CASSLGRDNLNTEAFF. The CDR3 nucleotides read TGTGCCAGCAGCTTGGGCAGGGATAATTTGAACACTGAAGCTTTCTTT.

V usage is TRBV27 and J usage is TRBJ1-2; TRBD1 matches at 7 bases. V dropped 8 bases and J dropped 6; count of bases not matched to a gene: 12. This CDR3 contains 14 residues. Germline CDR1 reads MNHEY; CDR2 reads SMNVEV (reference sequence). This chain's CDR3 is CASRMGQTFDGYTF. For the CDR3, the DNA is TGTGCCAGCCGAATGGGACAGACATTTGATGGCTACACCTTC.

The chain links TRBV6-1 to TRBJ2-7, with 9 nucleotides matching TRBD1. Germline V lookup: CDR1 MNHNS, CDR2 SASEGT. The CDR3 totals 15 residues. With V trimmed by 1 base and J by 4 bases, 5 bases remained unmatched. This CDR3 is CASSEGGQGRYEQYF. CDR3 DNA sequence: TGTGCCAGCAGTGAAGGGGGACAGGGAAGATACGAGCAGTACTTC.

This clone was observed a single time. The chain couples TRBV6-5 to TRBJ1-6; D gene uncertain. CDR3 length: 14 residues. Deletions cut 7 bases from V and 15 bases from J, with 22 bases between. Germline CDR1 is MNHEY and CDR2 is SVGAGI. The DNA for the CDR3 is TGTGCCAGCACCACCAGTATTTACCCTTCCCTCCTCCACTTT. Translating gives CASTTSIYPSLLHF.

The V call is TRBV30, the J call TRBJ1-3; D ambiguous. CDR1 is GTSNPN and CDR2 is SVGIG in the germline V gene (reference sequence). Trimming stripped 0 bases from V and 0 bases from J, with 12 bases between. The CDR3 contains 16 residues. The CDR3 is CAWSVLFGSSGNTIYF. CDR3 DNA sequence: TGTGCCTGGAGTGTACTTTTCGGGAGCTCTGGAAACACCATATATTTT.

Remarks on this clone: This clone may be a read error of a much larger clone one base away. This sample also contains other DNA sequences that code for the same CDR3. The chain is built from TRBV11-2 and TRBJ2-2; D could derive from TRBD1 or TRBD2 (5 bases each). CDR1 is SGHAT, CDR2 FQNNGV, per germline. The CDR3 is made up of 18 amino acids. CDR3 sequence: CASSSEGRAWGNTGELFF. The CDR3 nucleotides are TGTGCTAGCAGCTCAGAGGGCAGGGCGTGGGGGAACACCGGGGAGCTGTTTTTT.